Listed here are 2 T cell receptor beta chains from one sample, sequenced in a study of regulatory T cells in long-lasting Graves disease. Time point given: persistent/refractory GD, antithyroid drugs over 5 years with positive TRAb. Isolated PBMC RNA provided the starting material for the TCR library. With iRepertoire HTBI primers and Arm-PCR of CDR3 regions, TCR beta libraries were built. In TCRdb, the multiplex PCR reads were re-called with MiXCR into one record per CDR3 protein. The sample has 500,000 to 700,000 distinct CDR3 sequences, 30% seen once. The sample here was peripheral blood mononuclear cells (PBMCs), taken when the disease was refractory, from a patient treated with antithyroid drugs. Every receptor here comes from a female donor with Graves disease.

This clonotype was recorded many times. The chain recombines TRBV5-1 with TRBJ1-1; D is undetermined. Trimming stripped 2 bases from V and 4 bases from J, with 12 bases between. CDR1 is SGHRS and CDR2 is YFSETQ in the germline V gene. The CDR3 extends over 14 amino acids. CDR3 sequence: CASSFGPGGTEAFF. The CDR3 coding sequence is TGCGCCAGCAGCTTCGGACCGGGCGGCACTGAAGCTTTCTTT.

The genes are TRBV3-1 and TRBJ2-5, with 8 bases that match TRBD2. CDR1 and CDR2 (germline): LGHDT, YNNKEL (reference sequence). After removal of 4 bases from V and 1 base from J, the junction contained 5 bases not matched to a gene. The CDR3 covers 15 residues. This CDR3 is CASSLQAGVQETQYF. The CDR3 nucleotides read TGTGCCAGCAGCCTGCAAGCGGGAGTCCAAGAGACCCAGTACTTC.